This T cell receptor (beta chain) was recorded in a study of blood T cells in healthy people across ages. With a J-beta primer mix and a sample-barcoded 5' primer, a second PCR ran about 7 to 12 cycles. Every cDNA molecule bore a tag from a template-switch adaptor containing 12 random nucleotides. TCRdb re-analysed the 5' RACE reads in MiXCR, keeping a single row per CDR3 protein. The sample has about 1.4 million distinct CDR3 sequences; approximately 60% are singletons. From germline, CDR1 is MNHEY and CDR2 SVGEGT. This CDR3 comprises 13 residues. V lost 5 bases and J 5 bases, leaving 10 bases between the germline ends. About 9.6 milliliters of peripheral blood were drawn from each donor into EDTA-treated tubes.

The receptor was derived from a man between 18 and 29 years old in good health. What was sequenced was blood. This chain joins TRBV6-2 or TRBV6-3 and TRBJ2-1; no clear D gene. The CDR3 here is CASSAGANNEQFF. As DNA, the CDR3 is TGTGCCAGCAGTGCCGGAGCCAACAATGAGCAGTTCTTC.